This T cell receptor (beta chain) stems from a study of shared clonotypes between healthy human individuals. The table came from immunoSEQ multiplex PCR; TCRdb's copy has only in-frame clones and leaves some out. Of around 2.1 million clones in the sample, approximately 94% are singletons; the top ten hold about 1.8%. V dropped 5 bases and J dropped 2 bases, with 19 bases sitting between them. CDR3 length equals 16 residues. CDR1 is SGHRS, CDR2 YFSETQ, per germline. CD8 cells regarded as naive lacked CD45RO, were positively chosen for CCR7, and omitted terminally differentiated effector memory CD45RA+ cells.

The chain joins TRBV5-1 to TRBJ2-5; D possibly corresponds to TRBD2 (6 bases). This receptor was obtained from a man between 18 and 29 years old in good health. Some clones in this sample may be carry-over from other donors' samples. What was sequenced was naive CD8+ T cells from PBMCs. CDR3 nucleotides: TGCGCCAGCAGTCTGAACCGGGAGAGGTGGCAAGAGACCCAGTACTTC. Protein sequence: CASSLNRERWQETQYF.